These 10 T cell receptor beta chains came from one sample sequenced in a study of CD8+ T cells in alopecia areata. Reverse transcription of extracted RNA yielded cDNA, which provided the sequencing template. This table comes from immunoSEQ multiplex PCR, and its TCRdb copy is limited to in-frame clones, with some not included. Here the sample spans some 180,000 clones, 50% to 65% being singletons. Described treatment: oral pan-JAK inhibitor, 5-10 mg twice daily. The sample consisted of CD8+ T cells sorted from blood, taken at week 24, from a patient treated with tofacitinib. All receptors come from a human donor with alopecia areata.

The rearrangement uses TRBV10-3 and TRBJ2-5, with no clear D. The CDR3 totals 12 residues. V shed 2 bases and J shed 4 bases, with 5 bases lying between them. Germline V gene sequence: CDR1 ENHRY, CDR2 SYGVKD. The CDR3 here is CAISEGLETQYF. In DNA form, the CDR3 reads TGTGCCATCAGTGAGGGGTTAGAGACCCAGTACTTC.

This clone was seen only a few times. The chain recombines TRBV30 with TRBJ2-7, with TRBD2 matching over 10 bases. With 0 bases clipped from V and 3 bases from J, the junction kept 5 bases outside the gene matches. The CDR3 loop spans 15 amino acids. CDR1 is GTSNPN and CDR2 is SVGIG in the germline V gene (reference sequence). The CDR3 DNA sequence: TGTGCCTGGAGTGTAACTAGCGGGGCGGTCTACGAGCAGTACTTC. This encodes CAWSVTSGAVYEQYF. The complete variable domain, with remaining parts taken from reference TRBV30 and TRBJ2-7, reads SQTIHQWPATLVQPVGSPLSLECTVEGTSNPNLYWYRQAAGRGLQLLFYSVGIGQISSEVPQNLSASRPQDRQFILSSKKLLLSDSGFYLCAWSVTSGAVYEQYFGPGTRLTVT.

This clone was seen a handful of times. The genes are TRBV4-3 and TRBJ1-2; D uncertain. This CDR3 has 15 amino acids. The V gene's germline CDR1 is LGHNA and CDR2 YSLEER. V dropped 0 bases and J dropped 10 bases, with 18 bases sitting between them. The DNA of the CDR3 is TGCGCCAGCAGCCAAGATATCGGTAGCCGTCAGGTCTACACCTTC. Encoded protein: CASSQDIGSRQVYTF.

This chain joins TRBV18 and TRBJ2-1, with D perhaps matching TRBD2 (6 bases). The CDR3 has 13 residues. Deletions cut 2 bases from V and 8 bases from J, with 10 bases between. Germline CDR1 reads KGHSH; CDR2 reads LQKENI. CDR3 residues: CASSPGTDYEQFF. CDR3 nucleotides: TGTGCCAGCTCACCAGGGACTGATTATGAGCAGTTCTTC.

This chain joins TRBV29-1 and TRBJ2-7; tentatively, D is TRBD1 or TRBD2 (5 bases each). The V and J ends lost 3 bases and 5 bases respectively, with 8 bases between them. The CDR3 is 11 residues long. Looked up from germline, CDR1 is SQVTM and CDR2 is ANQGSEA. The CDR3 nucleotides read TGCAGCGTTGAGAGGGGCGACGAGCAGTACTTC. It is translated as CSVERGDEQYF.

At least ten counts were recorded for this clone. V gene TRBV28 combines with J gene TRBJ1-1; D gene unclear. CDR3 size: 14 residues. V shed 4 bases and J shed 0 bases, with 9 bases lying between them. CDR1 is MDHEN and CDR2 is SYDVKM in the germline V gene. CDR3 in DNA: TGTGCCAGCAGTTGGCAGAATATGAACACTGAAGCTTTCTTT. This gives the protein CASSWQNMNTEAFF.

This clone was picked up many times. V is TRBV7-9 and J is TRBJ1-2; 7 bases agree with TRBD1. The trim removed 0 bases at V and 3 bases at J, leaving 7 bases unmatched. Germline lookup yields CDR1 SEHNR and CDR2 FQNEAQ (reference sequence). The CDR3 totals 16 residues. The CDR3 DNA reads as TGTGCCAGCAGCTTAGCCACAGGGGTGGTAGACTATGGCTACACCTTC. This encodes CASSLATGVVDYGYTF.

This clone has just a few counts. The chain joins TRBV6-5 to TRBJ2-1, with 10 bases lining up with TRBD2. From germline, CDR1 is MNHEY and CDR2 SVGAGI. V was clipped by 1 base and J by 8 bases; unmatched bases: 8. The CDR3 is made up of 16 amino acids. CDR3: CASSYLTSGDLDEQFF. DNA for the CDR3: TGTGCCAGCAGTTACTTAACTAGCGGGGACCTCGATGAGCAGTTCTTC.

The chain employs TRBV27 and TRBJ1-6; D remains ambiguous. The CDR3 extends over 14 amino acids. The V and J ends lost 1 base and 8 bases respectively, with 9 bases between them. Germline CDR1 and CDR2: MNHEY and SMNVEV (reference sequence). The CDR3 loop is CASSLFALYSPLHF. The CDR3 nucleotides read TGTGCCAGCAGTTTATTTGCACTATATTCACCCCTCCACTTT.

This clone was detected a few times. The V gene is TRBV29-1, the J gene TRBJ1-1; no reliable D call. Germline values: CDR1 SQVTM, CDR2 ANQGSEA. This CDR3 comprises 12 residues. The V and J ends lost 7 bases and 4 bases respectively, with 13 bases between them. The CDR3 is CSGRESGTEAFF. Written as DNA, the CDR3 is TGCAGCGGCCGAGAATCGGGCACTGAAGCTTTCTTT.